This entry lists 9 T cell receptor beta chains sequenced from one sample in a study of blood T cell repertoires in COVID-19. TCRdb's copy holds only in-frame clones and misses some; the assay was immunoSEQ multiplex PCR. The sample has 140,000 to 150,000 clones, roughly 90% seen once; the top ten hold roughly 1.2%. Sequencing input: PBMCs or T cells enriched from blood (not recorded which). The receptors here all came from a woman in her twenties or thirties with acute COVID-19.

This clone was observed a few times. This chain uses TRBV27 with TRBJ2-1; 13 bases align to TRBD2. Per the germline V gene, CDR1 is MNHEY and CDR2 is SMNVEV (reference sequence). The CDR3 covers 16 residues. The junction had 9 bases not matched to a gene; V was cut back by 4 bases and J by 9 bases. CDR3 residues: CASSSWTSGREGEQFF. CDR3 bases: TGTGCCAGCAGTTCCTGGACTAGCGGGAGAGAGGGTGAGCAGTTCTTC.

This clone was counted only a few times. The rearrangement uses TRBV25-1 and TRBJ1-1; D not resolved. The CDR3 is 14 amino acids. The germline V gene encodes CDR1 MGHDK and CDR2 SYGVNS. Trimming shortened V by 0 bases and J by 4 bases, and 9 bases separated the two germline ends. DNA for the CDR3: TGTGCCAGCAGTGAATACCAAGAGGCCACTGAAGCTTTCTTT. It yields the protein CASSEYQEATEAFF.

About this clone itself: The germline gene is not matched at one end of the junction; a read error may be the cause. The chain joins TRBV11-1 to TRBJ2-1, with 10 bases aligning to TRBD2. CDR3 length equals 15 residues. Germline V gene data show CDR1 as SGHAT and CDR2 as FQDESV (reference sequence). CDR3 nucleotides: TGTGCCAGCAGCCTAGCGGGAGTCACCTACAATGAGCAGTTCTTC. Protein sequence: CASSLAGVTYNEQFF.

This clone was detected once. The V call is TRBV7-3, the J call TRBJ2-1; tentative D call: TRBD1 (6 bases). Germline V gives CDR1 SGHTA, CDR2 FQGTGA. Trimming removed 6 bases at V and 12 bases at J, with 15 bases between. This CDR3 has 12 amino acids. The CDR3 spells CASRGGDLRQFF. The DNA of the CDR3 is TGTGCCAGCAGAGGGGGAGACTTGAGGCAGTTCTTC.

The CDR3 nucleotides read TGTGCCAGCAGCCGGACAACACAAGAGACCCAGTACTTC. The encoded protein is CASSRTTQETQYF. The J gene is TRBJ2-5, the V gene TRBV9; D might be TRBD1 (5 bases). CDR1 and CDR2 (germline): SGDLS, YYNGEE. V gave up 4 bases and J gave up 2 bases, with 9 bases separating them. There are 13 residues in the CDR3.

This chain joins TRBV7-2 and TRBJ2-3, with TRBD2 matching over 11 bases. This CDR3 is built from 14 residues. V shed 9 bases, J shed 5 bases, and the junction held 7 bases outside the gene matches. CDR1 SGHTA and CDR2 FQGNSA come from the germline V gene. The CDR3 loop reads CASLAGGRIDTQYF. CDR3 nucleotides: TGTGCCAGTTTAGCGGGAGGGCGGATAGATACGCAGTATTTT.

The chain couples TRBV7-2 to TRBJ2-2; tentative D call: TRBD2 (6 bases). Trimming left V 2 bases short and J 0 bases short, with 13 bases between. Germline CDR1 is SGHTA and CDR2 is FQGNSA. The CDR3 loop spans 17 amino acids. CDR3 nucleotides: TGTGCCAGCAGCTTACTCCCTCCGGGGGCGAACACCGGGGAGCTGTTTTTT. Protein: CASSLLPPGANTGELFF.

The chain recombines TRBV6-5 with TRBJ2-7, with D tentatively TRBD2 (5 bases). Trimming removed 0 bases from V and 2 bases from J, with 11 bases in between. Germline V lookup: CDR1 MNHEY, CDR2 SVGAGI. The CDR3 spans 15 residues. The CDR3 nucleotides read TGTGCCAGCAGTTACTCGAGCGGATCTCCCTACGAGCAGTACTTC. It specifies CASSYSSGSPYEQYF.

The rearrangement links TRBV19 to TRBJ2-1; weak D call: TRBD2 (7 bases). The V and J ends lost 2 bases and 4 bases respectively, with 12 bases between them. CDR1 and CDR2 (germline): LNHDA, SQIVND (reference sequence). This CDR3 comprises 15 residues. For the CDR3, the DNA is TGTGCCAGTAGTATAATGGGAGGGGGGTACAATGAGCAGTTCTTC. It is translated as CASSIMGGGYNEQFF.